The sequence of this TCR beta chain was determined in a study of shared clonotypes between healthy human individuals. Study as a whole: Aged 18 to 49, the donors were a couple of women and three men.

Looked up from germline, CDR1 is SQVTM and CDR2 is ANQGSEA. This CDR3 comprises 13 residues. Trimming cost V 3 bases and J 7 bases, with 12 bases left between them. General study findings and limits: Non-shared clonotypes had lower generation probabilities than clonotypes shared by all four sorted-subset donors. Large sequencing depth failed to make sorted-subset sequencing complete, rarefaction showed.

TCRdb's copy holds only in-frame clones and misses some; the assay was immunoSEQ multiplex PCR. The sample yields around 2.1 million clones, roughly 91% seen once. This clone occurred once. The antigen is undetermined. Positively selected for CCR7, the CD45RO-negative cells used as naive CD8 cells excluded terminally differentiated effector memory CD45RA+ cells. Each sample came from a Caucasian adult donor living in Nashville, Tennessee. The sequencing input was naive CD8+ T cells from PBMCs. This TCR was sampled from a man aged 18-30 years in good health. Some clones in this sample may be carry-over from other donors' samples. The gene calls are TRBV29-1 and TRBJ2-2, with unresolved D. The CDR3 bases are TGCAGCGTTGATCTTCAGAAAAACGGGGAGCTGTTTTTT. It specifies CSVDLQKNGELFF.